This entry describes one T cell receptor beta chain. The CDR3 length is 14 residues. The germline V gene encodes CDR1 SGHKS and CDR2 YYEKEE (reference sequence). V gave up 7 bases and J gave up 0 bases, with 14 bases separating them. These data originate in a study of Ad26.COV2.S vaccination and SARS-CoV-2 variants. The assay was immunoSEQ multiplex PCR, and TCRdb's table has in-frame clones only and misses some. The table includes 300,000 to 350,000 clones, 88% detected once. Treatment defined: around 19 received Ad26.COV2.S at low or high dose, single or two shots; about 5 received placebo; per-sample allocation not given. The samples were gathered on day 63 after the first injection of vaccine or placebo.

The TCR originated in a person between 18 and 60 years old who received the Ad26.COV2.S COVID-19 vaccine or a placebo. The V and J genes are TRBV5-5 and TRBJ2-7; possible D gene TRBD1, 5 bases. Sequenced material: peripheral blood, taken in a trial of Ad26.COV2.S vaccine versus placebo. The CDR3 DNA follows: TGTGCCAGCCGCACGCGAGACAGCTCCTACGAGCAGTACTTC. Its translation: CASRTRDSSYEQYF.